Sequencing of this T cell receptor (beta chain) was carried out in a study of identical twins. One entry per CDR3 protein results from TCRdb running MiXCR on the 5' RACE reads. Of 570,000 or so distinct CDR3 sequences listed, approximately 10% are singletons. This CDR3 region has 16 residues. The junction had 9 bases not matched to a gene; V was cut back by 6 bases and J by 2 bases. Of note for this clonotype: Its antigen remains unknown.

Broader study findings: Clonotypes of the beta chain that were abundant in cord blood carried fewer insertions (memory repertoires showed none).

This same sample was also part of a study on yellow fever vaccine responses in identical twins.

The V call is TRBV12-3 or TRBV12-4, the J call TRBJ2-1; 8 nucleotides line up with TRBD1. The sequenced sample was PBMCs. The clonotype was recovered from a woman between 18 and 29 years old in good health. CDR3 bases: TGTGCCAGCAGCCTCTTAAGACAGGGGACCTACAATGAGCAGTTCTTC. Its translation: CASSLLRQGTYNEQFF.